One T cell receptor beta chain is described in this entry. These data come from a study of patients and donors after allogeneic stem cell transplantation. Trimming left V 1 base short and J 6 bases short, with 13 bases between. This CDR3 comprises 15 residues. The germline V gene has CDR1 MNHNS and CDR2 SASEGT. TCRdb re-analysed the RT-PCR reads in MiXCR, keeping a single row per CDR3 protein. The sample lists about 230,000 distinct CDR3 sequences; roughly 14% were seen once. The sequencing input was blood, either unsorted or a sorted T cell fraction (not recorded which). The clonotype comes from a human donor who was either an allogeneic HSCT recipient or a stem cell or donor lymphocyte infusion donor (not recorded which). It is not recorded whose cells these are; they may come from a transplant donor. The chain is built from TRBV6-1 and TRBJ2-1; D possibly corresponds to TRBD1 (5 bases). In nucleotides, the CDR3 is TGTGCCAGCAGTGAAGGCGGCAGGGTGGTCAATGAGCAGTTCTTC. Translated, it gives CASSEGGRVVNEQFF.